This T cell receptor beta chain derives from a study of technical replicates of blood from a handful of donors. Here immunoSEQ multiplex PCR was the method, and the copy in TCRdb shows in-frame clones only, minus some. The sample includes roughly 80,000 clones, approximately 93% of them seen just once. Germline V CDR1 and CDR2: SGHNT, YYREEE (reference sequence). The CDR3 runs to 16 residues. Trimming cost V 0 bases and J 0 bases, with 10 bases left between them. Sample: T cells isolated from PBMCs. This chain joins TRBV5-4 and TRBJ1-3; tentatively, D is TRBD1 (5 bases). The receptor's source is a human donor in good health. The CDR3 is CASSLGGRGSGNTIYF. In DNA, the CDR3 is TGTGCCAGCAGCTTGGGGGGTAGGGGCTCTGGAAACACCATATATTTT.